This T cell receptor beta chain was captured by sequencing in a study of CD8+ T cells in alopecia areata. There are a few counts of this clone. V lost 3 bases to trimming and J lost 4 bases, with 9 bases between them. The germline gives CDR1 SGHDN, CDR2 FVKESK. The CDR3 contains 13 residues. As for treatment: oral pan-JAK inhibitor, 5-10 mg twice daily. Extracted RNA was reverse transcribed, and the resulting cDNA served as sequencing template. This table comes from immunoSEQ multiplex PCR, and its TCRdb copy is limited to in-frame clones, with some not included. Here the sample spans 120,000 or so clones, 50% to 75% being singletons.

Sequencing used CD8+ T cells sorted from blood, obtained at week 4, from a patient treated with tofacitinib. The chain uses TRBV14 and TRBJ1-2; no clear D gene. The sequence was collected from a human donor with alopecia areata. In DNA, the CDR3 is TGTGCCAGCAGCCACACCGTGACCTATGGCTACACCTTC. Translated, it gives CASSHTVTYGYTF.